One sample yielded the 24 T cell receptor beta chains listed below, sequenced in a study of glioma-infiltrating T cells. TCR alpha and beta CDR3 regions were amplified from RNA using iRepertoire nested multiplex PCR. MiXCR was run by TCRdb on the multiplex PCR reads, yielding one entry per CDR3 protein. Of about 110,000 distinct CDR3 sequences listed, about 25% were seen once; the top ten hold 35%. Sequencing input: glioma tissue, nonneoplastic brain tissue, or PBMCs (not recorded which). The receptors were gathered from a human donor with low-grade glioma or glioblastoma, undergoing nonglioma brain surgery, or in good health (not recorded which).

This clonotype was found many times. The chain uses TRBV20-1 and TRBJ2-1; 10 nucleotides agree with TRBD2. CDR1 and CDR2 (germline): DFQATT, SNEGSKA (reference sequence). The CDR3 contains 15 residues. Trimming removed 6 bases from V and 7 bases from J; junction bases left unmatched: 12. CDR3: CSARPLAGVGNEQFF. DNA for the CDR3: TGCAGTGCACGCCCCCTAGCGGGAGTGGGGAATGAGCAGTTCTTC.

With respect to this clonotype: A much more abundant neighbour one base away suggests this may be a read error. The rearrangement links TRBV27 to TRBJ1-3, with D unresolved. The CDR3 covers 15 residues. The germline gives CDR1 MNHEY, CDR2 SMNVEV (reference sequence). CDR3 sequence: CASSQDQSSGNTVYF. The CDR3 bases are TGCGCCAGCAGCCAAGACCAGAGCTCTGGAAACACCGTATATTTT.

This clonotype came up many times. The rearrangement links TRBV29-1 to TRBJ1-5; D gene unclear. Germline loops: CDR1 SQVTM, CDR2 ANQGSEA. This CDR3 contains 13 residues. V was trimmed by 7 bases and J by 3 bases, leaving 13 bases between them. The CDR3 is CSASASLNQPQHF. Written as DNA, the CDR3 is TGCAGCGCCTCCGCCAGCCTCAATCAGCCCCAGCATTTT.

The genes are TRBV5-5 and TRBJ2-3; D is perhaps TRBD2 (6 bases). The CDR3 consists of 15 residues. Trimming took off 8 bases at V and 1 base at J, with 17 bases between the two ends. Germline lookup yields CDR1 SGHKS and CDR2 YYEKEE (reference sequence). The CDR3 loop is CASDGGDRGTDTQYF. The CDR3 DNA follows: TGTGCCAGTGACGGAGGGGATAGGGGCACAGATACGCAGTATTTT.

In this sample, this clonotype turned up many times. The chain uses TRBV6-2 or TRBV6-3 and TRBJ2-7, with 9 bases that match TRBD2. The CDR3 contains 15 residues. J was trimmed by 4 bases and V by 4 bases; bases with no gene match: 8. Germline CDR1 reads MNHEY; CDR2 reads SVGEGT. The DNA for the CDR3 is TGTGCCAGCAGTTCGCGGGGGGGCCGAAATTACGAGCAGTACTTC. Its protein is CASSSRGGRNYEQYF.

This clonotype was picked up many times. The V and J genes are TRBV6-5 and TRBJ2-1; 10 bases fit TRBD2. V trimming: 0 bases; J trimming: 7 bases; junction bases outside the gene matches: 15. Germline-derived CDR1 and CDR2 are MNHEY and SVGAGI. This CDR3 is 19 amino acids long. CDR3 DNA sequence: TGTGCCAGCAGTTACTCGGCCGCGCGGAGCGGGAGGGCCCTAAATGAGCAGTTCTTC. Translation: CASSYSAARSGRALNEQFF.

This clonotype was seen repeatedly, ten times or more. V is TRBV20-1 and J is TRBJ2-3, with 7 bases matching TRBD1. The CDR3 spans 14 residues. V lost 3 bases to trimming and J lost 4 bases; unmatched junction nucleotides: 7. Germline loops: CDR1 DFQATT, CDR2 SNEGSKA (reference sequence). DNA of the CDR3: TGCAGTGCTAGGGTGGGGCAGGGGGCAGATACGCAGTATTTT. Its protein product is CSARVGQGADTQYF.

This clonotype was counted many times. This rearrangement joins TRBV6-1 to TRBJ1-3; D gene unclear. Germline CDR1 MNHNS, CDR2 SASEGT. The CDR3 has 14 amino acids. V lost 7 bases and J 0 bases, leaving 10 bases between the germline ends. The CDR3 bases are TGTGCCAGCACCCCGAGTTTCTCTGGAAACACCATATATTTT. Protein product: CASTPSFSGNTIYF.

At least ten counts were recorded for this clonotype. The chain employs TRBV6-2 or TRBV6-3 and TRBJ2-5, with D unclear. The CDR3 is 11 amino acids. CDR1 MNHEY and CDR2 SVGEGT come from the germline V gene. Trimming pared 7 bases from V and 2 bases from J, leaving 5 bases between. In DNA, the CDR3 is TGTGCCAGCATGCATCAAGAGACCCAGTACTTC. Amino acid sequence: CASMHQETQYF.

This clonotype was seen repeatedly, ten times or more. CDR3 protein: CASSETWDSNYGYTF. DNA for the CDR3: TGCGCCAGCAGTGAAACCTGGGATTCTAACTATGGCTACACCTTC. This sequence joins TRBV10-1 and TRBJ1-2; D not resolved. Germline lookup yields CDR1 WNHNN and CDR2 SYGVQD (reference sequence). Trimming cost V 3 bases and J 0 bases, with 11 bases left between them. The CDR3 is 15 residues long.

This clonotype was observed at least ten times. J is TRBJ2-1 and V is TRBV29-1; 8 bases are shared with TRBD1. Germline loops: CDR1 SQVTM, CDR2 ANQGSEA. V was clipped by 6 bases and J by 1 base; unmatched bases: 11. The CDR3 is 16 amino acids. The CDR3, as DNA: TGCAGCGTGGGGTTAACAGGGGGTTCGTCCTACAATGAGCAGTTCTTC. Translation gives CSVGLTGGSSYNEQFF.

The rearrangement links TRBV5-1 to TRBJ2-7, with D possibly being TRBD2 (5 bases). V was cut by 0 bases and J by 1 base, with 8 bases left in between. CDR1 is SGHRS and CDR2 is YFSETQ in the germline V gene. The CDR3 is 14 amino acids. The CDR3 is CASSLDPGSYEQYF. CDR3 DNA: TGCGCCAGCAGCTTGGATCCGGGGTCCTACGAGCAGTACTTC.

The table lists this clonotype with a few counts. J is TRBJ1-1 and V is TRBV4-1; D possibly corresponds to TRBD1 (6 bases). This CDR3 has 13 amino acids. The germline V and J ends were trimmed by 1 base and 6 bases, with 9 bases remaining between them. CDR1 is MGHRA, CDR2 YSYEKL, per germline. CDR3 nucleotide sequence: TGCGCCAGCAGCCAAGCCCAGGGGCCTGAAGCTTTCTTT. Its protein is CASSQAQGPEAFF.

Notes on this clonotype: A read error is possible here, since a much larger clone lies one base away. The chain joins TRBV5-5 to TRBJ2-1; possibly TRBD2 for D (6 bases). There are 14 residues in the CDR3. The germline gives CDR1 SGHKS, CDR2 YYEKEE (reference sequence). The CDR3 DNA sequence: TGTGCCAGCAGCTTACGACTAGGCAACGATGAGCAGTCCTTC. Encoded protein: CASSLRLGNDEQSF.

This clonotype was counted many times. The chain recombines TRBV7-2 with TRBJ2-7; D gene unclear. Germline V CDR1 and CDR2: SGHTA, FQGNSA. There are 13 residues in the CDR3. Trimming stripped 1 base from V and 0 bases from J, with 4 bases between. CDR3 sequence reads: CASSLETSYEQYF. In nucleotides, the CDR3 is TGTGCCAGCAGCTTAGAGACCTCCTACGAGCAGTACTTC.

This clonotype was seen repeatedly, ten times or more. This chain connects TRBV28 to TRBJ2-7, with 8 bases matching TRBD1. The CDR3 is 15 residues long. CDR1 is MDHEN and CDR2 is SYDVKM in the germline V gene. Trimming removed 6 bases from V and 2 bases from J; junction bases left unmatched: 9. CDR3 DNA: TGTGCCAGCAGACGTGGACAGGGACAAACCTACGAGCAGTACTTC. The encoded protein is CASRRGQGQTYEQYF.

At least ten counts were recorded for this clonotype. This sequence joins TRBV28 and TRBJ1-5; possibly TRBD1 for D (5 bases). The CDR3 loop spans 11 amino acids. Between the trimmed V and J ends, which lost 8 bases and 6 bases, there was a span of 8 bases. Germline V lookup: CDR1 MDHEN, CDR2 SYDVKM. The CDR3, as DNA: TGTGCCAGCCGGAGGGGTCAGCCCCAGCATTTT. Translated, it gives CASRRGQPQHF.

This clonotype has ten or more counts. CDR3 in DNA: TGCAGTGCTTTCATAGCGGGAGTTACAGATACGCAGTATTTT. It is translated as CSAFIAGVTDTQYF. This chain joins TRBV20-1 and TRBJ2-3; 9 bases align to TRBD2. The CDR3 is 14 amino acids. CDR1 and CDR2 from the germline V gene are DFQATT and SNEGSKA (reference sequence). The V gene end was trimmed by 5 bases and the J gene end by 3 bases; junction bases not matched to a gene: 6.

In its sample, this clonotype was seen many times. The chain recombines TRBV10-2 with TRBJ1-5, with TRBD1 identical over 7 bases. Germline CDR1 and CDR2: WSHSY and SAAADI. The ends lost 9 bases at V and 6 bases at J; junction bases unmatched: 8. The CDR3 length is 13 residues. CDR3 residues: CASGTAKLQPQHF. The CDR3 DNA reads TGCGCCAGTGGGACAGCAAAACTTCAGCCCCAGCATTTT.

This CDR3 is CASTYRVTEAFF. As DNA, the CDR3 is TGTGCCAGCACCTACAGGGTCACTGAAGCTTTCTTT. The chain joins TRBV6-2 or TRBV6-3 to TRBJ1-1, with D tentatively TRBD1 (6 bases). The V gene lost 7 bases and the J gene lost 4 bases, with 10 bases spanning the gap. Germline CDR1 MNHEY, CDR2 SVGEGT. CDR3 length: 12 amino acids.

This clonotype occurred many times. The chain carries TRBV7-9 and TRBJ2-7; maybe TRBD2 (6 bases). The CDR3 spans 13 residues. V was clipped by 5 bases and J by 4 bases, with 12 bases between them. Looked up from germline, CDR1 is SEHNR and CDR2 is FQNEAQ (reference sequence). CDR3 residues: CASSQNLAYEQYF. CDR3 DNA sequence: TGTGCCAGCAGCCAAAACCTAGCGTACGAGCAGTACTTC.

This clonotype is a singleton in its sample. The chain joins TRBV7-2 to TRBJ2-3; possibly TRBD1 for D (6 bases). Trimming pared 6 bases from V and 1 base from J, leaving 11 bases between. The CDR3 has 14 residues. Germline V gives CDR1 SGHTA, CDR2 FQGNSA. CDR3: CASSFKGGTDTQYF. The CDR3, as DNA: TGTGCCAGCAGTTTCAAGGGGGGCACAGATACGCAGTATTTT.

This clonotype was detected many times. V usage is TRBV6-2 or TRBV6-3 and J usage is TRBJ2-7; TRBD1 aligns across 7 bases. Germline CDR1 and CDR2: MNHEY and SVGEGT. Unmatched junction bases numbered 11, after V lost 6 bases and J lost 3 bases. This CDR3 has 15 residues. The CDR3 DNA is TGTGCCAGCAGCGGACCCGGGACAGCCGTCTACGAGCAGTACTTC. Protein: CASSGPGTAVYEQYF.

This clonotype was seen ten or more times. The rearrangement uses TRBV7-9 and TRBJ2-1; TRBD2 matches 8 bases. The CDR3 runs to 15 residues. V was pared by 4 bases and J by 1 base, with 3 bases of the junction left unmatched. Germline assignment: CDR1 SEHNR and CDR2 FQNEAQ (reference sequence). The CDR3 coding sequence is TGTGCCAGCAGCTCGGGACTAGTATCCTACAATGAGCAGTTCTTC. This gives the protein CASSSGLVSYNEQFF.